This T cell receptor (beta chain) was sequenced in a study of blood T cell repertoires in COVID-19. About the research overall: The samples span acute and convalescent COVID-19 from the United States, Italy and Spain. PBMCs, B-cell-depleted T cells, or T cells were the source of the cDNA or gDNA that made up the material.

This CDR3 region has 22 residues. Authors' data handling: For nucleated cells, counts were estimated from reference gene primer amplification. Repertoires were generated with immunoSEQ multiplex PCR, while TCRdb's copy carries only in-frame clones and drops some. V, J and clone size are those of that table, while D and trimming were read from the DNA. The sample yields roughly 170,000 clones, approximately 90% seen once. The chain couples TRBV21-1 to TRBJ2-2; the table assigns TRBD2, which was not confirmed against the DNA. TRBV21-1 is designated a pseudogene. Sequences were obtained from peripheral blood. The clonotype was recovered from a woman aged 18-29 years who had recovered from COVID-19. The CDR3 DNA is TGTGCCAGCAGCAAAGTCTGGGCTAGCGGGAGGGCTGGGGGAACTAGGACCGGGGAGCTGTTTTTT. It is translated as CASSKVWASGRAGGTRTGELFF.